Following are 24 T cell receptor beta chains from one sample sequenced in a study of blood T cell repertoires in COVID-19. TCRdb keeps only in-frame clones here, not all; method: immunoSEQ multiplex PCR. The sample shows 110,000 or so clones, 60% to 85% of them seen only once. The specimen was peripheral blood. These receptors came from a man aged 65-85 years with acute or convalescent COVID-19.

The table lists this clone with a count of one. The genes are TRBV2 and TRBJ2-2; possibly TRBD2 for D (5 bases). Trimming shortened V by 1 base and J by 7 bases, and 10 bases separated the two germline ends. Germline V gene sequence: CDR1 SNHLY, CDR2 FYNNEI. The CDR3 covers 14 residues. CDR3 coding DNA: TGTGCCAGCAGTGAAGATGAGGGTGGCGGGGAGCTGTTTTTT. It translates to CASSEDEGGGELFF. Using reference TRBV2 and TRBJ2-2 for the parts outside the CDR3, the full variable domain is EPEVTQTPSHQVTQMGQEVILRCVPISNHLYFYWYRQILGQKVEFLVSFYNNEISEKSEIFDDQFSVERPDGSNFTLKIRSTKLEDSAMYFCASSEDEGGGELFFGEGSRLTVL.

This clone was found a few times. The rearrangement uses TRBV5-6 and TRBJ2-2; D is unresolved. Germline loops: CDR1 SGHDT, CDR2 YYEEEE. The CDR3 covers 12 residues. The V end was cut by 0 bases, the J end by 10 bases, with 7 bases between. The CDR3 here is CASSLVRSELFF. In nucleotides, the CDR3 is TGTGCCAGCAGCTTGGTGAGGTCGGAGCTGTTTTTT.

The V gene is TRBV18, the J gene TRBJ2-3, with 9 bases aligning to TRBD2. The CDR3 length is 16 residues. CDR1 is KGHSH, CDR2 LQKENI, per germline. V shed 6 bases, J shed 6 bases, and the junction held 13 bases outside the gene matches. CDR3 DNA: TGTGCCAGCTCCCGCCTCGAAGCGGGAGGTCGGGATACGCAGTATTTT. As protein: CASSRLEAGGRDTQYF.

The V call is TRBV7-2, the J call TRBJ2-3; 7 bases line up with TRBD1. After removal of 5 bases from V and 1 base from J, the junction contained 3 bases not matched to a gene. CDR1 is SGHTA and CDR2 is FQGNSA in the germline V gene. The CDR3 extends over 14 amino acids. The CDR3 DNA follows: TGTGCCAGCAGCCCCGACAGGGGCACAGATACGCAGTATTTT. It encodes CASSPDRGTDTQYF.

The rearrangement links TRBV10-3 to TRBJ1-4, with 8 bases matching TRBD1. This CDR3 comprises 14 residues. The junction had 2 bases not matched to a gene; V was cut back by 6 bases and J by 2 bases. The V gene's germline CDR1 is ENHRY and CDR2 SYGVKD. In nucleotides, the CDR3 is TGTGCCATCAGCGACAGGGGTACTAATGAAAAACTGTTTTTT. It codes for CAISDRGTNEKLFF.

This chain links TRBV4-2 with TRBJ2-3; D gene ambiguous. V was trimmed by 0 bases and J by 1 base, leaving 11 bases between them. There are 16 residues in the CDR3. Looked up from germline, CDR1 is LGHNA and CDR2 is YNFKEQ. CDR3 amino acids: CASSQDAGVGTDTQYF. In DNA, the CDR3 is TGTGCCAGCAGCCAAGACGCAGGCGTAGGCACAGATACGCAGTATTTT.

The chain is built from TRBV10-3 and TRBJ1-2, with 7 positions matching TRBD1. From germline, CDR1 is ENHRY and CDR2 SYGVKD. The V segment lost 3 bases and the J segment 6 bases; nucleotides outside the gene matches: 13. This CDR3 is built from 16 residues. The CDR3 protein is CAISEGQGGLGHGYTF. The CDR3 DNA reads as TGTGCCATCAGTGAAGGGCAGGGGGGCTTGGGACATGGCTACACCTTC.

CDR3 bases: TGTGCTAGTGGCTCCCGACCGGGACTAGCGGGAGGGCCGGGCTCCTACAATGAGCAGTTCTTC. Protein product: CASGSRPGLAGGPGSYNEQFF. The chain joins TRBV12-5 to TRBJ2-1; 16 nucleotides line up with TRBD2. J lost 0 bases, V lost 6 bases, and 14 bases had no gene match. This CDR3 is 21 amino acids long. CDR1 LGHNT and CDR2 FRNRAP come from the germline V gene.

V usage is TRBV19 and J usage is TRBJ1-6; TRBD1 matches at 8 bases. The CDR3 is 13 residues long. V lost 5 bases and J lost 11; bases outside the gene matches: 5. CDR1 LNHDA and CDR2 SQIVND come from the germline V gene (reference sequence). The CDR3 DNA sequence: TGTGCCAGTAGTCTAGGACAGGGAGCACCCCTCCACTTT. Its translation: CASSLGQGAPLHF.

The sample holds a few counts of this clone. The chain couples TRBV6-6 to TRBJ2-2; 7 positions agree with TRBD1. Germline values: CDR1 MNHNY, CDR2 SVGAGI (reference sequence). Unmatched junction bases numbered 9, after V lost 6 bases and J lost 2 bases. The CDR3 spans 16 residues. For the CDR3, the DNA is TGTGCCAGCAGCCGGTACGGACAGGCCAACACCGGGGAGCTGTTTTTT. Translated, it gives CASSRYGQANTGELFF.

This chain connects TRBV11-2 to TRBJ2-5, with a weak D call TRBD2 (5 bases). The CDR3 runs to 15 residues. Germline assignment: CDR1 SGHAT and CDR2 FQNNGV. Trimming left V 1 base short and J 2 bases short, with 11 bases between. CDR3 DNA: TGTGCCAGCAGCTTAGCCCGCGGGCAGCAAGAGACCCAGTACTTC. The encoded protein is CASSLARGQQETQYF.

This rearrangement joins TRBV3-1 (or the pseudogene TRBV3-2) to TRBJ2-5, with 8 bases identical to TRBD1. Per germline, CDR1 LGHDT and CDR2 YNNKEL (reference sequence). Unmatched junction bases numbered 7, after V lost 4 bases and J lost 3 bases. This CDR3 contains 15 residues. The CDR3 is CASSPWDRREETQYF. The CDR3 nucleotides are TGTGCCAGCAGCCCTTGGGACAGGCGGGAAGAGACCCAGTACTTC.

The chain employs TRBV2 and TRBJ2-7; the match to TRBD1 covers 7 bases. J lost 2 bases, V lost 6 bases, and 4 bases had no gene match. The CDR3 sequence is 13 residues long. Germline V lookup: CDR1 SNHLY, CDR2 FYNNEI. The CDR3: CASSQDRTYEQYF. Written as DNA, the CDR3 is TGTGCCAGCAGCCAGGACAGGACCTACGAGCAGTACTTC.

The chain carries TRBV19 and TRBJ1-6, with a weak D call TRBD1 (5 bases). The CDR3 length is 14 residues. Germline CDR1 LNHDA, CDR2 SQIVND (reference sequence). V was cut by 3 bases and J by 8 bases, with 11 bases left in between. CDR3: CASSIERGDSPLHF. The CDR3 DNA follows: TGTGCCAGTAGTATCGAAAGGGGTGATTCACCCCTCCACTTT.

The chain joins TRBV27 to TRBJ1-1, with D possibly being TRBD1 (6 bases). This CDR3 has 14 amino acids. Germline CDR1 and CDR2: MNHEY and SMNVEV (reference sequence). With 5 bases removed from V and 7 bases from J, the gap between germline ends came to 17 bases. DNA of the CDR3: TGTGCCAGCAGTGTGACAGGAAGTAGGATTGAAGCTTTCTTT. Translated, it gives CASSVTGSRIEAFF.

This chain links TRBV5-1 with TRBJ2-1; 12 nucleotides line up with TRBD1. CDR1 is SGHRS and CDR2 is YFSETQ in the germline V gene. This CDR3 is built from 15 residues. After removal of 4 bases from V and 8 bases from J, the junction contained 7 bases not matched to a gene. CDR3 residues: CASSPTGTGGDEQFF. The CDR3 DNA reads as TGCGCCAGCAGCCCGACCGGGACAGGGGGCGATGAGCAGTTCTTC. The entire variable domain, with the rest obtained from reference TRBV5-1 and TRBJ2-1, is as follows: KAGVTQTPRYLIKTRGQQVTLSCSPISGHRSVSWYQQTPGQGLQFLFEYFSETQRNKGNFPGRFSGRQFSNSRSEMNVSTLELGDSALYLCASSPTGTGGDEQFFGPGTRLTVL.

This chain connects TRBV6-5 to TRBJ1-3, with 10 nucleotides matching TRBD1. Germline V CDR1 and CDR2: MNHEY, SVGAGI. The V and J ends lost 4 bases and 2 bases, in that order; junction bases with no gene match: 2. The CDR3 loop spans 15 amino acids. DNA of the CDR3: TGTGCCAGCAGTTCCGGGACAGGGGCTGGAAACACCATATATTTT. Translation: CASSSGTGAGNTIYF.

This clone occurred once. The gene calls are TRBV5-1 and TRBJ2-7; the D gene is possibly TRBD1 (5 bases). This CDR3 has 15 residues. Trimming cost V 3 bases and J 7 bases, with 20 bases left between them. Germline V gives CDR1 SGHRS, CDR2 YFSETQ. This CDR3 is CASSSLAGRLKEQYF. For the CDR3, the DNA is TGCGCCAGCAGCTCCCTTGCAGGGCGCCTCAAAGAGCAGTACTTC. Looking up the rest from reference TRBV5-1 and TRBJ2-7 gives the full variable domain: KAGVTQTPRYLIKTRGQQVTLSCSPISGHRSVSWYQQTPGQGLQFLFEYFSETQRNKGNFPGRFSGRQFSNSRSEMNVSTLELGDSALYLCASSSLAGRLKEQYFGPGTRLTVT.

The chain combines TRBV5-1 with TRBJ2-1; 8 bases fit TRBD1. This CDR3 has 15 amino acids. Germline V CDR1 and CDR2: SGHRS, YFSETQ. Germline trimming cut 4 bases from V and 3 bases from J; bases unmatched to any gene: 6. The CDR3 DNA follows: TGCGCCAGCAGCCCGACAGGGGTTGGCTACAATGAGCAGTTCTTC. Translated: CASSPTGVGYNEQFF.

The rearrangement links TRBV11-2 to TRBJ2-3; D call uncertain. V was shortened by 5 bases and J by 4 bases, with 10 bases between the two germline ends. Germline V gene data show CDR1 as SGHAT and CDR2 as FQNNGV. This CDR3 has 13 amino acids. The CDR3 region has the DNA TGTGCCAGCAGCCTCACGGTTGCAGATACGCAGTATTTT. This translates into CASSLTVADTQYF.

This clone was observed a handful of times. The CDR3 is CASSGTSGATDTQYF. CDR3 DNA: TGTGCCAGCAGTGGAACTAGCGGAGCCACAGATACGCAGTATTTT. This sequence joins TRBV2 and TRBJ2-3; 8 bases are shared with TRBD2. Germline CDR1 is SNHLY and CDR2 is FYNNEI. After removal of 4 bases from V and 2 bases from J, the junction contained 5 bases not matched to a gene. This CDR3 has 15 amino acids.

The V gene is TRBV7-8, the J gene TRBJ2-5, with 9 bases that match TRBD1. Germline CDR1 and CDR2: SGHVS and FQNEAQ. Losses at the gene ends were 6 bases for V and 5 bases for J; bases not matched to a gene: 10. This CDR3 is 15 amino acids long. CDR3 DNA: TGTGCCAGCAGGGGACAGGGAGCGGTGGCGGAGACCCAGTACTTC. It translates to CASRGQGAVAETQYF.

The chain joins TRBV4-1 to TRBJ2-7; 7 nucleotides align to TRBD1. The V segment lost 4 bases and the J segment 5 bases; nucleotides outside the gene matches: 14. The CDR3 runs 16 residues. Germline CDR1 MGHRA, CDR2 YSYEKL. The CDR3 loop is CASSPTRAGGFHEQYF. CDR3 nucleotide sequence: TGCGCCAGCAGCCCCACCCGGGCAGGGGGTTTCCACGAGCAGTACTTC.

This chain connects TRBV5-6 to TRBJ2-7, with TRBD2 matching over 7 bases. Trimming took 3 bases from V and 5 from J; bases not matched to a gene: 11. The CDR3 runs to 15 residues. Germline CDR1 SGHDT, CDR2 YYEEEE. CDR3 DNA: TGTGCCAGCAGCTCATTAGCGGGCTTGAAAAACGAGCAGTACTTC. It is translated as CASSSLAGLKNEQYF. Filled out from reference TRBV5-6 and TRBJ2-7, the complete variable domain reads DAGVTQSPTHLIKTRGQQVTLRCSPKSGHDTVSWYQQALGQGPQFIFQYYEEEERQRGNFPDRFSGHQFPNYSSELNVNALLLGDSALYLCASSSLAGLKNEQYFGPGTRLTVT.